This T cell receptor beta chain was recorded in a study of response to subunit inactivated influenza vaccine. The study's findings and limits: There was a suggestion from the authors that each seasonal influenza vaccination recruits few new T cells.

V was cut by 3 bases and J by 6 bases, with 9 bases left in between. The CDR3 has 12 amino acids. CDR1 is SGHAT and CDR2 is FQNNGV in the germline V gene. This clonotype was observed a few times. Its antigen is undetermined. TCRdb called the RT-PCR reads again in MiXCR, with one record for every CDR3 protein. The profile shows hundreds of thousands of distinct CDR3 sequences, about 25% of them singletons. Sequenced material: CD4+ T cells sorted from PBMCs, taken approximately 5 days after vaccination. The origin of this receptor is a man over 45 who received an inactivated influenza vaccine. The J gene is TRBJ2-7, the V gene TRBV11-2; no reliable D call. The CDR3, as DNA: TGTGCCAGCAGCTTCCAACGGATCGAGCAGTACTTC. Translated, it gives CASSFQRIEQYF. Together with reference TRBV11-2 and TRBJ2-7, the CDR3 gives the full variable domain: EAGVAQSPRYKIIEKRQSVAFWCNPISGHATLYWYQQILGQGPKLLIQFQNNGVVDDSQLPKDRFSAERLKGVDSTLKIQPAKLEDSAVYLCASSFQRIEQYFGPGTRLTVT.